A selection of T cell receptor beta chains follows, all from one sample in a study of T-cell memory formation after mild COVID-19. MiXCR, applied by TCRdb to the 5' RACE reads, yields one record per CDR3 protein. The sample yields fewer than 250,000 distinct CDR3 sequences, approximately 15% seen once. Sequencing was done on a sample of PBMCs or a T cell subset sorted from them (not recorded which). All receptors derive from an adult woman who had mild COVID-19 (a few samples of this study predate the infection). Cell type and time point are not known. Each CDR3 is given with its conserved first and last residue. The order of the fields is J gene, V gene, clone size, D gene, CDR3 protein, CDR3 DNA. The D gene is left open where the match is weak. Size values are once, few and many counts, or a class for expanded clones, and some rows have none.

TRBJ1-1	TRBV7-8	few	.	CASSLVLRKSNTEAFF	TGTGCCAGCAGCTTAGTATTGCGGAAATCGAACACTGAAGCTTTCTTT
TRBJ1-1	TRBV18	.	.	CASSANGQPTEAFF	TGTGCCAGCTCAGCTAATGGACAGCCCACTGAAGCTTTCTTT
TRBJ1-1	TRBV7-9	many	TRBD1	CASSFRRGRDTEAFF	TGTGCCAGCAGCTTCAGGAGGGGGCGCGACACTGAAGCTTTCTTT
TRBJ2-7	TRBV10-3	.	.	CAISPQGVGSYEQYF	TGTGCCATCAGTCCACAGGGTGTAGGCTCCTACGAGCAGTACTTC
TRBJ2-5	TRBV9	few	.	CASSSAGYQETQYF	TGTGCCAGCAGCTCTGCAGGATACCAAGAGACCCAGTACTTC
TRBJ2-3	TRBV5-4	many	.	CASSGTGHQGDTQYF	TGTGCCAGCAGTGGAACAGGACATCAGGGAGATACGCAGTATTTT
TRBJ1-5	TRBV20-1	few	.	CSARDNRVGNQPQHF	TGCAGTGCTAGGGACAACAGGGTAGGCAATCAGCCCCAGCATTTT
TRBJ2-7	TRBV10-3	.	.	CAISTGYANEQYF	TGTGCCATCAGTACAGGGTACGCTAACGAGCAGTACTTC
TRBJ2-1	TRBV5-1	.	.	CASRSRVDNEQFF	TGCGCCAGCAGGAGCCGGGTCGACAATGAGCAGTTCTTC
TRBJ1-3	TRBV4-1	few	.	CASSQGLQGQTGNTIYF	TGCGCCAGCAGCCAAGGCCTACAGGGCCAAACTGGAAACACCATATATTTT
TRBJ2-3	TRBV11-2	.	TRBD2	CASSSADLAGGPGDTQYF	TGTGCCAGCAGCTCGGCCGACCTAGCGGGAGGGCCAGGAGATACGCAGTATTTT
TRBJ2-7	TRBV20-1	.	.	CSDLAPGPPAYEQYF	TGCAGTGATCTCGCACCGGGGCCACCAGCTTACGAGCAGTACTTC
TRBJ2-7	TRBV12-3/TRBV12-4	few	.	CASSSTVQQYF	TGTGCCAGCAGTAGCACAGTACAGCAGTACTTC
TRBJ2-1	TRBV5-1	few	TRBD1	CASSSIQGAGNEQFF	TGCGCCAGCAGCTCTATACAGGGGGCAGGGAATGAGCAGTTCTTC
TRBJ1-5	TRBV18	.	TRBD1	CASSPGTGGIRAPRHF	TGTGCCAGCTCACCCGGGACAGGCGGAATTAGGGCGCCCCGGCATTTT
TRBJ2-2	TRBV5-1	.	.	CASSLGTVRNTGELFF	TGCGCCAGCAGCTTGGGGACCGTACGGAACACCGGGGAGCTGTTTTTT
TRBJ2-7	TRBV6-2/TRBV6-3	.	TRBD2	CASMSLPSGRIYEQYF	TGTGCCAGCATGAGTCTGCCAAGCGGGAGGATCTACGAGCAGTACTTC
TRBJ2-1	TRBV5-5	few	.	CASSLRADYEQFF	TGTGCCAGCAGCTTACGGGCCGACTATGAGCAGTTCTTC
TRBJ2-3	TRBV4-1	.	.	CASSQLGRGAGDTQYF	TGCGCCAGCAGCCAACTGGGACGGGGGGCCGGAGATACGCAGTATTTT
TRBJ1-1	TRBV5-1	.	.	CASSLTGPYTEAFF	TGCGCCAGCAGCTTGACAGGGCCCTACACTGAAGCTTTCTTT
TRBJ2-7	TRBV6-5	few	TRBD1	CASSLTGGKYEQYF	TGTGCCAGCAGTTTGACAGGGGGTAAATACGAGCAGTACTTC
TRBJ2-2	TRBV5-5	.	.	CASTKGWRVGELFF	TGTGCCAGCACGAAAGGGTGGAGGGTCGGGGAGCTGTTTTTT
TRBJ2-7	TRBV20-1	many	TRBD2	CSAIPTSSGSLYEQYF	TGCAGTGCCATTCCGACATCTAGCGGGAGTTTATACGAGCAGTACTTC
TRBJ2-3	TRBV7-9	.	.	CASTLGLANTQYF	TGTGCCAGCACCCTGGGTCTCGCAAATACGCAGTATTTT
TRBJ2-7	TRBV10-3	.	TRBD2	CAISDTTSGRRSEQYF	TGTGCCATCAGTGACACGACTAGCGGGAGAAGGTCAGAGCAGTACTTC
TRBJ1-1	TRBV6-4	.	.	CASSDSGIGEAFF	TGTGCCAGCAGTGACAGCGGCATAGGGGAAGCTTTCTTT
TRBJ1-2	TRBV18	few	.	CASSPKLGTYGYTF	TGTGCCAGCTCACCAAAACTGGGGACCTATGGCTACACCTTC
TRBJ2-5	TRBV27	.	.	CASMGIGTPSETQYF	TGTGCCAGCATGGGGATAGGGACACCCTCGGAGACCCAGTACTTC
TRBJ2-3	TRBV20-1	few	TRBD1	CSARAGTASTDTQYF	TGCAGTGCTAGAGCTGGGACAGCTAGCACAGATACGCAGTATTTT
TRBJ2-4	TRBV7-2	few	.	CASSLRVMDQSNIQYF	TGTGCCAGCAGCTTAAGGGTTATGGACCAATCAAACATTCAGTACTTC
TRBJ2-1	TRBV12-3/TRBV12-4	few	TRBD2	CASRREVAGEQFF	TGTGCCAGCAGAAGGGAGGTAGCGGGTGAGCAGTTCTTC
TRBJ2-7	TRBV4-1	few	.	CASSQQPVGFEQYF	TGCGCCAGCAGCCAACAGCCCGTTGGGTTCGAGCAGTACTTC
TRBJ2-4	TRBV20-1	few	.	CSARRSGTQLTRNIQYF	TGCAGTGCTAGAAGAAGCGGGACACAACTAACAAGAAACATTCAGTACTTC
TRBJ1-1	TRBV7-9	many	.	CASSLKTEAFF	TGTGCCAGCAGCTTAAAAACTGAAGCTTTCTTT
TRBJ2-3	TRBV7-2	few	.	CASSLAVGRTDTQYF	TGTGCCAGCAGCTTAGCTGTAGGGAGAACAGATACGCAGTATTTT
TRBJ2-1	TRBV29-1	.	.	CSGAMTYSSYNEQFF	TGCAGCGGCGCTATGACCTATAGCTCCTACAATGAGCAGTTCTTC
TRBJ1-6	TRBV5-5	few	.	CASSLNWGQVSPLHF	TGTGCCAGCAGCTTGAACTGGGGGCAGGTTTCACCCCTCCACTTT
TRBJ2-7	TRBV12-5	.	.	CASAVGYEQYF	TGTGCTAGTGCCGTCGGCTACGAGCAGTACTTC
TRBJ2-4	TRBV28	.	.	CASSARPPGLAKNIQYF	TGTGCCAGCAGTGCCCGTCCTCCCGGGCTAGCCAAAAACATTCAGTACTTC
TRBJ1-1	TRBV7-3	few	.	CASSLNGLRNTEAFF	TGTGCCAGCAGCTTAAACGGCCTTAGGAACACTGAAGCTTTCTTT
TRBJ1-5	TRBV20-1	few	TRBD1	CSASPGGDNQPQHF	TGCAGTGCTAGCCCAGGGGGGGACAATCAGCCCCAGCATTTT
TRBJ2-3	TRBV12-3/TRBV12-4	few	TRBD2	CASSPGGAVTDTQYF	TGTGCCAGCAGTCCCGGGGGGGCAGTCACAGATACGCAGTATTTT
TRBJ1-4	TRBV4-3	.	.	CASSQGPKGGAVEKLFF	TGCGCCAGCAGCCAAGGCCCAAAGGGGGGGGCGGTTGAAAAACTGTTTTTT
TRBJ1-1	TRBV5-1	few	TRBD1	CASSLWDSVNTEAFF	TGCGCCAGCAGCTTGTGGGACAGCGTGAACACTGAAGCTTTCTTT
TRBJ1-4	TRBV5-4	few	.	CASSLERGTEKLFF	TGTGCCAGCAGCTTGGAAAGGGGCACTGAAAAACTGTTTTTT
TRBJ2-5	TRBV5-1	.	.	CASSLAGRQETQYF	TGCGCCAGCAGCTTGGCTGGGCGGCAAGAGACCCAGTACTTC
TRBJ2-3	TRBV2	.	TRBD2	CASRAGGPRADTQYF	TGTGCCAGCAGGGCGGGGGGGCCGAGGGCAGATACGCAGTATTTT
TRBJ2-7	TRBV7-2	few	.	CASSLNKGYEQYF	TGTGCCAGCAGCTTAAACAAGGGTTACGAGCAGTACTTC
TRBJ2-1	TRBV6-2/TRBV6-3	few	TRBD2	CASSYQGTSGRARQFF	TGTGCCAGCAGTTACCAAGGGACTAGCGGGAGGGCCAGGCAGTTCTTC
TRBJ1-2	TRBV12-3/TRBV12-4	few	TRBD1	CASSLEGNRGSYGYTF	TGTGCCAGCAGCTTAGAGGGCAACAGGGGATCCTATGGCTACACCTTC
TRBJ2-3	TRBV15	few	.	CATSRDQLDTQYF	TGTGCCACCAGCAGAGACCAGTTGGATACGCAGTATTTT
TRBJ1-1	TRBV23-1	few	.	CASIQDMNTEAFF	TGCGCCAGCATCCAGGACATGAACACTGAAGCTTTCTTT
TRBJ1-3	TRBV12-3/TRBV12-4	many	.	CASSRNSGNTIYF	TGTGCCAGCAGTCGGAACTCTGGAAACACCATATATTTT
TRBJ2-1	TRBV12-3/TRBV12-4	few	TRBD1	CASSLARRGRVYNEQFF	TGTGCCAGCAGTTTAGCGAGAAGGGGGCGCGTCTACAATGAGCAGTTCTTC
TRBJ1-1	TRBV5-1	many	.	CASSLWQGNTEAFF	TGCGCCAGCAGTCTTTGGCAGGGGAACACTGAAGCTTTCTTT
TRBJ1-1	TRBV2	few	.	CASKEQGGRTEAFF	TGTGCCAGCAAGGAGCAGGGCGGGAGGACTGAAGCTTTCTTT
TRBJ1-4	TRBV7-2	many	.	CASSYYRDEKLFF	TGTGCCAGCAGTTATTACAGGGATGAAAAACTGTTTTTT
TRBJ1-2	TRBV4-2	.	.	CASSPNRGGYTF	TGTGCCAGCAGCCCGAACCGGGGGGGCTACACCTTC
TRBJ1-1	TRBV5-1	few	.	CASSPSGFSVNTEAFF	TGCGCCAGCAGCCCCAGCGGCTTTTCGGTGAACACTGAAGCTTTCTTT
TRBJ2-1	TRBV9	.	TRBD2	CASSGGTSGINEQFF	TGTGCCAGCAGCGGTGGGACTAGCGGTATCAATGAGCAGTTCTTC